The next 16 T cell receptor beta chains were all read from a single sample in a study of T cell responses to AZD1222 COVID-19 vaccine. Sequencing was performed with immunoSEQ multiplex PCR; in TCRdb, only in-frame clones are kept and a portion is missing. The data hold 95,000 to 120,000 clones, with about 86% observed a single time. The sequences come from peripheral blood, collected on day 0 of AZD1222 vaccination. The receptors were gathered from an adult in good health.

The chain joins TRBV19 to TRBJ1-6; D might be TRBD1 (6 bases). V was trimmed by 6 bases and J by 8 bases, leaving 11 bases between them. CDR1 is LNHDA, CDR2 SQIVND, per germline (reference sequence). This CDR3 is built from 13 residues. CDR3 loop: CASRTDSDSPLHF. The CDR3 DNA sequence: TGTGCCAGTAGAACGGACAGCGATTCACCCCTCCACTTT.

V gene TRBV7-2 combines with J gene TRBJ2-3; TRBD2 matches 8 bases. This CDR3 is built from 15 residues. Germline V gene data show CDR1 as SGHTA and CDR2 as FQGNSA. Germline trimming cut 0 bases from V and 1 base from J; bases unmatched to any gene: 0. CDR3 amino acids: CASSLASGGTDTQYF. For the CDR3, the DNA is TGTGCCAGCAGCTTAGCTAGCGGGGGCACAGATACGCAGTATTTT.

This rearrangement joins TRBV5-1 to TRBJ1-4; D unresolved. Germline V gene lookup returns CDR1 SGHRS and CDR2 YFSETQ. V lost 4 bases, J lost 0 bases, and 10 bases lay in between. The CDR3 runs 15 residues. The CDR3 region has the DNA TGCGCCAGCAGCGGAGGAGATCCAACTAATGAAAAACTGTTTTTT. This translates into CASSGGDPTNEKLFF.

The chain has TRBV27 and TRBJ2-7; D ambiguous. Germline CDR1 is MNHEY and CDR2 is SMNVEV (reference sequence). Trimming cost V 4 bases and J 5 bases, with 12 bases left between them. The CDR3 extends over 13 amino acids. This CDR3 is CASSSPGGDEQYF. CDR3 DNA: TGTGCCAGCAGTTCCCCCGGTGGGGACGAGCAGTACTTC.

The chain couples TRBV5-6 to TRBJ1-2; tentative D call: TRBD1 (5 bases). The germline V gene has CDR1 SGHDT and CDR2 YYEEEE. Trimming shortened V by 4 bases and J by 9 bases, and 13 bases separated the two germline ends. The length of the CDR3 is 12 residues. The CDR3 DNA reads as TGTGCCAGCAGCCCCCGGAGGGGAAGCTACACCTTC. As protein: CASSPRRGSYTF.

The rearrangement joins TRBV29-1 to TRBJ2-1; D may correspond to TRBD1 or TRBD2 (5 bases each). The V gene's germline CDR1 is SQVTM and CDR2 ANQGSEA. V lost 7 bases, J lost 10 bases, and 14 bases lay in between. This CDR3 spans 11 amino acids. The CDR3 DNA sequence: TGCAGCGCCGCCGCCGGGACCGAGCAGTTCTTC. Its protein product is CSAAAGTEQFF.

The CDR3 region is CATSRESGTYGYTF. The CDR3 region has the DNA TGTGCCACCAGCAGAGAAAGTGGGACTTATGGCTACACCTTC. This rearrangement joins TRBV15 to TRBJ1-2, with a possible D match to TRBD1 (5 bases). V lost 0 bases, J lost 5 bases, and 10 bases lay in between. From germline, CDR1 is LNHNV and CDR2 YYDKDF (reference sequence). This CDR3 spans 14 amino acids.

DNA of the CDR3: TGTGCCAGCAGCCCTTTAGCGGCGAACACCGGGGAGCTGTTTTTT. This encodes CASSPLAANTGELFF. The chain joins TRBV3-1 (or the pseudogene TRBV3-2) to TRBJ2-2; tentative D call: TRBD2 (6 bases). V lost 4 bases and J 0 bases, leaving 9 bases between the germline ends. The CDR3 contains 15 residues. Germline V lookup: CDR1 LGHDT, CDR2 YNNKEL (reference sequence).

The chain links TRBV3-1 (or the pseudogene TRBV3-2) to TRBJ1-2; no definite D call. CDR3 length: 13 residues. V was clipped by 0 bases and J by 6 bases, with 8 bases between them. Germline CDR1 LGHDT, CDR2 YNNKEL (reference sequence). CDR3 DNA sequence: TGTGCCAGCAGCCAAGACAGTCTGCATGGCTACACCTTC. Protein product: CASSQDSLHGYTF.

J is TRBJ2-7 and V is TRBV3-1 (or the pseudogene TRBV3-2); 7 nucleotides match TRBD2. The germline V gene encodes CDR1 LGHDT and CDR2 YNNKEL (reference sequence). The CDR3 runs to 14 residues. V shed 2 bases and J 2 bases; nucleotides not matched to a gene: 3. The CDR3 DNA reads TGTGCCAGCAGCCAAAGCGGGGTCCCCTACGAGCAGTACTTC. Encoded protein: CASSQSGVPYEQYF.

In this sample, this clone turned up a few times. This chain uses TRBV11-2 with TRBJ2-7, with D tentatively TRBD1 (6 bases). The germline CDR1 and CDR2 sequences are SGHAT and FQNNGV. The ends were cut back, 8 bases at V and 2 bases at J, with 10 bases in the middle. This CDR3 has 12 amino acids. The CDR3 loop reads CASSGQPYEQYF. The CDR3 coding sequence is TGTGCCAGCTCAGGACAGCCCTACGAGCAGTACTTC.

The sample holds one count of this clone. The chain couples TRBV27 to TRBJ2-2, with D unclear. Germline loops: CDR1 MNHEY, CDR2 SMNVEV (reference sequence). Trimming cost V 5 bases and J 3 bases, with 10 bases left between them. This CDR3 spans 14 amino acids. The CDR3 region is CASSDNRYTGELFF. The CDR3 DNA reads TGTGCCAGCAGTGATAACAGATACACCGGGGAGCTGTTTTTT.

The chain combines TRBV10-3 with TRBJ1-4, with 8 bases lining up with TRBD1. Germline CDR1 ENHRY, CDR2 SYGVKD. Germline trimming cut 5 bases from V and 5 bases from J; bases unmatched to any gene: 7. There are 15 residues in the CDR3. The CDR3 spells CAISSDRERNEKLFF. Here the CDR3 DNA reads TGTGCCATCAGTTCGGACAGGGAAAGAAATGAAAAACTGTTTTTT.

The chain has TRBV30 and TRBJ1-3, with TRBD1 matching over 7 bases. Trimming at V came to 3 bases and at J to 0 bases, leaving 5 bases not matched to a gene. Per the germline V gene, CDR1 is GTSNPN and CDR2 is SVGIG (reference sequence). The CDR3 spans 15 residues. The CDR3 loop reads CAWRGDSLSGNTIYF. CDR3 in DNA: TGTGCCTGGAGGGGGGACAGCCTCTCTGGAAACACCATATATTTT.

This clone was observed a single time. The chain joins TRBV12-3 or TRBV12-4 to TRBJ1-1; D gene unclear. The V end was cut by 6 bases, the J end by 3 bases, with 11 bases between. This CDR3 contains 13 residues. The CDR3 nucleotides read TGTGCCAGCAGCCCGAGAACGGACACTGAAGCTTTCTTT. Translating it yields CASSPRTDTEAFF.

The V gene is TRBV4-1, the J gene TRBJ2-2; D may be TRBD2 (6 bases). V was pared by 0 bases and J by 8 bases, with 19 bases between. The CDR3 contains 17 residues. CDR1 and CDR2 (germline): MGHRA, YSYEKL. The CDR3 region has the DNA TGCGCCAGCAGCCAAGATCTCGGCCGGTCGGGGAGGGGGGAGCTGTTTTTT. Its translation is CASSQDLGRSGRGELFF.